The 17 T cell receptor beta chains below all came from one sample that was sequenced in a study of cytomegalovirus exposure and HLA in healthy donors. It was with 60 Vbeta and 13 Jbeta primers that the PCR ran. Measured with immunoSEQ multiplex PCR; TCRdb has only the in-frame clones, and not every one. Of 100,000 to 150,000 clones listed, approximately 80% are singletons. Sequenced input: PBMCs. These receptors were collected from a man aged 40-49 years in good health and CMV-seronegative.

This clone was seen once. The CDR3 reads CASSVRRGGSTDTQYF. In DNA form, the CDR3 reads TGTGCCAGCAGTGTCAGGCGGGGGGGTTCCACAGATACGCAGTATTTT. This chain uses TRBV2 with TRBJ2-3; 9 nucleotides line up with TRBD2. In germline, CDR1 is SNHLY, CDR2 FYNNEI. Germline trimming cut 4 bases from V and 2 bases from J; bases unmatched to any gene: 7. This CDR3 has 16 amino acids.

The genes are TRBV7-2 and TRBJ1-2, with 9 bases identical to TRBD1. In germline, CDR1 is SGHTA, CDR2 FQGNSA. The CDR3 runs to 16 residues. The V and J ends lost 5 bases and 6 bases, in that order; junction bases with no gene match: 13. The CDR3 region is CASSLNPGTGLHGYTF. The DNA for the CDR3 is TGTGCCAGCAGCCTCAATCCCGGGACAGGGCTTCATGGCTACACCTTC.

The gene calls are TRBV15 and TRBJ1-5; D gene unclear. Germline V gene data show CDR1 as LNHNV and CDR2 as YYDKDF (reference sequence). Between the trimmed V and J ends, which lost 0 bases and 5 bases, there was a span of 17 bases. The CDR3 sequence is 17 residues long. In DNA, the CDR3 is TGTGCCACCAGCAGAGATTTGACCCCCAGGCCACATCAGCCCCAGCATTTT. This sequence encodes CATSRDLTPRPHQPQHF.

The genes are TRBV4-1 and TRBJ1-5, with 7 bases identical to TRBD1. CDR1 and CDR2 (germline): MGHRA, YSYEKL. CDR3 length: 17 amino acids. J lost 5 bases, V lost 2 bases, and 12 bases had no gene match. The DNA for the CDR3 is TGCGCCAGCAGCCAACTCCAACTACAGGGGTTCCATCAGCCCCAGCATTTT. Residues: CASSQLQLQGFHQPQHF.

The rearrangement links TRBV13 to TRBJ2-3; 9 bases line up with TRBD2. The V gene end was trimmed by 7 bases and the J gene end by 2 bases; junction bases not matched to a gene: 10. Germline V gives CDR1 PRHDT, CDR2 FYEKMQ (reference sequence). This CDR3 has 16 amino acids. This CDR3 is CASTRRAGGATDTQYF. The CDR3 nucleotides are TGTGCCAGCACCCGACGGGCGGGGGGGGCCACAGATACGCAGTATTTT.

This clone has more than one count but fewer than ten. The chain is built from TRBV5-1 and TRBJ2-5; possibly TRBD2 for D (6 bases). This CDR3 comprises 13 residues. CDR1 SGHRS and CDR2 YFSETQ come from the germline V gene. V lost 4 bases and J 2 bases, leaving 9 bases between the germline ends. DNA of the CDR3: TGCGCCAGCAGCCCCGGGAGTCAAGAGACCCAGTACTTC. Translated, it gives CASSPGSQETQYF.

This clone was detected only once. The gene calls are TRBV29-1 and TRBJ2-3; maybe TRBD2 (6 bases). V was trimmed by 7 bases and J by 5 bases, leaving 16 bases between them. Germline CDR1 reads SQVTM; CDR2 reads ANQGSEA. The CDR3 consists of 13 residues. CDR3 residues: CSARDSPLDTQYF. CDR3 DNA sequence: TGCAGCGCCCGGGACTCCCCCCTAGATACGCAGTATTTT.

This clone was detected only once. The chain links TRBV5-4 to TRBJ2-3; 8 bases map to TRBD2. V shed 4 bases, J shed 6 bases, and the junction held 7 bases outside the gene matches. The length of the CDR3 is 14 residues. Germline V lookup: CDR1 SGHNT, CDR2 YYREEE (reference sequence). CDR3 loop: CASSHETSEDTQYF. The CDR3 region has the DNA TGTGCCAGCAGCCATGAGACTAGCGAGGATACGCAGTATTTT.

This clone was seen only a few times. J is TRBJ2-4 and V is TRBV6-5; D is perhaps TRBD1 (5 bases). V gave up 6 bases and J gave up 3 bases, with 12 bases separating them. Germline V CDR1 and CDR2: MNHEY, SVGAGI. CDR3 size: 14 residues. The CDR3 region has the DNA TGTGCCAGCAGCCATAGGACACGCAAAAACATTCAGTACTTC. Amino acid sequence: CASSHRTRKNIQYF.

The V call is TRBV5-1, the J call TRBJ2-4, with 10 nucleotides matching TRBD2. Germline V gene data show CDR1 as SGHRS and CDR2 as YFSETQ. The length of the CDR3 is 22 residues. V shed 0 bases, J shed 1 base, and the junction held 19 bases outside the gene matches. The CDR3 sequence: CASSLDSRSGGRAPGAKNIQYF. The CDR3 bases are TGCGCCAGCAGCTTGGATTCACGTAGCGGGGGGAGAGCCCCCGGGGCCAAAAACATTCAGTACTTC.

This chain links TRBV11-2 with TRBJ2-7; D uncertain. Germline CDR1 SGHAT, CDR2 FQNNGV. V was pared by 5 bases and J by 0 bases, with 8 bases between. The CDR3 covers 13 residues. CDR3 in amino acids: CASSPPDSYEQYF. The CDR3 coding sequence is TGTGCCAGCAGCCCACCAGACTCCTACGAGCAGTACTTC.

The CDR3 DNA reads as TGTGCCAGCAGCTTAGTTCAGAACGAGCAGTACTTC. It translates to CASSLVQNEQYF. The chain couples TRBV7-2 to TRBJ2-7; D is undetermined. The V gene lost 1 base and the J gene lost 5 bases, with 6 bases spanning the gap. CDR3 length: 12 residues. From germline, CDR1 is SGHTA and CDR2 FQGNSA.

The genes are TRBV5-1 and TRBJ2-7; 9 bases are shared with TRBD1. Germline assignment: CDR1 SGHRS and CDR2 YFSETQ. The CDR3 loop spans 12 amino acids. The ends lost 4 bases at V and 7 bases at J; junction bases unmatched: 3. The CDR3 region is CASSTGGGEQYF. CDR3 nucleotides: TGCGCCAGCAGCACAGGGGGCGGGGAGCAGTACTTC. Full variable domain (rest looked up from reference TRBV5-1 and TRBJ2-7): KAGVTQTPRYLIKTRGQQVTLSCSPISGHRSVSWYQQTPGQGLQFLFEYFSETQRNKGNFPGRFSGRQFSNSRSEMNVSTLELGDSALYLCASSTGGGEQYFGPGTRLTVT.

This clone was seen only a few times. The chain joins TRBV19 to TRBJ2-3, with 7 bases aligning to TRBD1. The germline V gene encodes CDR1 LNHDA and CDR2 SQIVND (reference sequence). Losses at the gene ends were 5 bases for V and 5 bases for J; bases not matched to a gene: 10. The CDR3 contains 15 residues. The CDR3 nucleotides are TGTGCCAGTAGTTCTTACAGGACAGGAAAAGATACGCAGTATTTT. This translates into CASSSYRTGKDTQYF.

This clone was picked up one time. The chain is built from TRBV4-1 and TRBJ1-5; D uncertain. Germline CDR1 is MGHRA and CDR2 is YSYEKL. The CDR3 has 13 amino acids. Trimming left V 3 bases short and J 4 bases short, with 7 bases between. CDR3 bases: TGCGCCAGCAGCCACACAGAAAATCAGCCCCAGCATTTT. As protein: CASSHTENQPQHF.

A word on this clone: The same CDR3 also results from other DNA sequences found in this sample. The rearrangement uses TRBV12-5 and TRBJ2-1; TRBD2 agrees at 9 bases. Germline CDR1 is LGHNT and CDR2 is FRNRAP. The CDR3 spans 16 residues. Unmatched junction bases numbered 5, after V lost 1 base and J lost 4 bases. The CDR3 region has the DNA TGTGCTAGTGGTTTGGGTAGCGGGGGACGATACAATGAGCAGTTCTTC. This gives the protein CASGLGSGGRYNEQFF.

The chain combines TRBV9 with TRBJ2-5; D gene uncertain. Germline V CDR1 and CDR2: SGDLS, YYNGEE. Trimming took 0 bases from V and 3 from J, leaving 6 bases between them. The CDR3 extends over 13 amino acids. In nucleotides, the CDR3 is TGTGCCAGCAGCGTAGGACTTAAAGAGACCCAGTACTTC. Encoded protein: CASSVGLKETQYF.